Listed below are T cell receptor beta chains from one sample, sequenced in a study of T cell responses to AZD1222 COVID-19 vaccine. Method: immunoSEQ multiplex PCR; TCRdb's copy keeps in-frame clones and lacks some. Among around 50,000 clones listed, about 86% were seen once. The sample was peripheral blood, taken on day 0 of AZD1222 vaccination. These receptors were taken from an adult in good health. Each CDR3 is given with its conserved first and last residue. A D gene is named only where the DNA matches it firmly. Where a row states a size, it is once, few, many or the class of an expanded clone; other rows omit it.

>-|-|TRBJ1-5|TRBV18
TGTGCCAGCTCACTTGGACAGCCGGGAAGCAATCAGCCCCAGCATTTT
CASSLGQPGSNQPQHF
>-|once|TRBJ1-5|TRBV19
TGTGCCAGTAGTAGGAACGGTCGGGGCGGGAGTCAGCCCCAGCATTTT
CASSRNGRGGSQPQHF
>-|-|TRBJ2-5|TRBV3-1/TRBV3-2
TGTGCCAGCAGCGCTATGTTTCCTTCTTTCTCTGAGACCCAGTACTTC
CASSAMFPSFSETQYF
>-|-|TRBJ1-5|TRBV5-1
TGCGCCAGCAGCATCGACCTCGGGGGCAATCAGCCCCAGCATTTT
CASSIDLGGNQPQHF
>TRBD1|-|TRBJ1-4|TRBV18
TGTGCCAGCTCCCTGTACGGGACAGGAGCAACTAATGAAAAACTGTTTTTT
CASSLYGTGATNEKLFF
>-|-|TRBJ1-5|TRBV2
TGTGCCAGCAGTGAGGCCGGACGTTATCAGCCCCAGCATTTT
CASSEAGRYQPQHF
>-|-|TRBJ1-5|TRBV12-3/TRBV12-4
TGTGCCAGCAGATACAGGGTGAATCAGCCCCAGCATTTT
CASRYRVNQPQHF
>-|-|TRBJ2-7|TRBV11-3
TGTGCCAGCAGCTCTGGGAAACAGGCGAACTCCTACGAGCAGTACTTC
CASSSGKQANSYEQYF
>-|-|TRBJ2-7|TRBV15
TGTGCCACCAGCCTCGTTGACTCCTACGAGCAGTACTTC
CATSLVDSYEQYF
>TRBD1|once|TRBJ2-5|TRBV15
TGTGCCACCAGCAGAACAGGGGGCTCGGGGACCCAGTACTTC
CATSRTGGSGTQYF
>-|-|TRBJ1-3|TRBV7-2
TGTGCCAGCAGCTTAGGGGGAGGGGCGCGAAACACCATATATTTT
CASSLGGGARNTIYF
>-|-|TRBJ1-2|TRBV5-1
TGCGCCAGCAGCTTGGCCCCGGGGAACTATGGCTACACCTTC
CASSLAPGNYGYTF
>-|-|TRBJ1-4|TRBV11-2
TGTGCCAGCAGCTTAGTCGGTGGGGTCGATGAAAAACTGTTTTTT
CASSLVGGVDEKLFF
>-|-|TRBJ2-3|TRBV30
TGTGCCTGCGGGACTTTTATAGATACGCAGTATTTT
CACGTFIDTQYF
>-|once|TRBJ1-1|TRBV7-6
TGTGCCAGCAGCTTTAACGGCGAGCTGAACACTGAAGCTTTCTTT
CASSFNGELNTEAFF
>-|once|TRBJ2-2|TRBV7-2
TGTGCCAGCAGCTTGAGAACAGGGAAGTTTGGCGGGGAGCTGTTTTTT
CASSLRTGKFGGELFF
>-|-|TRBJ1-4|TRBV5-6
TGTGCCAGCAGCTTGATCTTCCGGGGGGGAGAGGAAAAACTGTTTTTT
CASSLIFRGGEEKLFF
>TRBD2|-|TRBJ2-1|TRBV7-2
TGTGCCAGCAGCCGCGGAGGCGCGGGGGTAAATGAGCAGTTCTTC
CASSRGGAGVNEQFF
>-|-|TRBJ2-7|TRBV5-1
TGCGCCAGCAGCTTGGGGGGCGTGGGCTCCTACGAGCAGTACTTC
CASSLGGVGSYEQYF
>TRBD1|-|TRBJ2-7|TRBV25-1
TGTGCCAGCAGCGGGACAGGGAAATACGAGCAGTACTTC
CASSGTGKYEQYF
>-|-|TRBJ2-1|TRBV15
TGTGCCACCAGCAGAGAGAAAGGGACCCTATACAATGAGCAGTTCTTC
CATSREKGTLYNEQFF
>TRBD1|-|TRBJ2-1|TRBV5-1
TGCGCCAGCAGCTATCTACAGGGGGGCTACAATGAGCAGTTCTTC
CASSYLQGGYNEQFF